These 27 T cell receptor beta chains were all obtained from the same sample, sequenced in a study of follicular helper T cells after annual influenza vaccination. Using immunoSEQ multiplex PCR, the repertoire was profiled, and TCRdb retains in-frame clones only, with some absent. The repertoire consists of some 10,000 clones, with roughly 80% occurring once and the leading ten covering over 0.75%. The time point here: 2014-2015 season, pre-vaccination. Here the sequenced sample was CXCR5- memory CD4+ T cells sorted from blood, taken on the day of influenza vaccination. The source of these receptors is an adult who received the influenza vaccine.

This chain links TRBV4-2 with TRBJ2-1, with 11 bases matching TRBD2. The germline CDR1 and CDR2 sequences are LGHNA and YNFKEQ. V gave up 4 bases and J gave up 2 bases; unmatched junction bases: 4. The CDR3 is made up of 16 amino acids. The CDR3 protein is CASSLQTSGTYNEQFF. The CDR3 nucleotides read TGTGCCAGCAGCCTACAGACTAGCGGGACCTACAATGAGCAGTTCTTC.

The rearrangement joins TRBV28 to TRBJ1-5; no firm D call. The CDR3 covers 14 residues. Germline V gives CDR1 MDHEN, CDR2 SYDVKM. V was shortened by 5 bases and J by 2 bases, with 10 bases between the two germline ends. CDR3 nucleotides: TGTGCCAGCAGTCGGGATTTCGGCAATCAGCCCCAGCATTTT. Its translation: CASSRDFGNQPQHF.

The J gene is TRBJ2-3, the V gene TRBV7-3; D gene uncertain. The CDR3 spans 13 residues. Trimming left V 0 bases short and J 6 bases short, with 7 bases between. Germline lookup yields CDR1 SGHTA and CDR2 FQGTGA. CDR3 protein: CASSLTRRDTQYF. The CDR3 nucleotides read TGTGCCAGCAGCTTAACTCGCAGGGATACGCAGTATTTT.

The chain joins TRBV10-3 to TRBJ1-2, with 7 bases matching TRBD1. V was pared by 4 bases and J by 4 bases, with 3 bases of the junction left unmatched. Germline loops: CDR1 ENHRY, CDR2 SYGVKD. This CDR3 comprises 13 residues. CDR3 sequence reads: CAISGDRAYGYTF. CDR3 DNA: TGTGCCATCAGTGGCGACAGGGCCTATGGCTACACCTTC.

The chain is built from TRBV4-1 and TRBJ2-2; 11 nucleotides match TRBD2. V was pared by 0 bases and J by 5 bases, with 5 bases of the junction left unmatched. Germline lookup yields CDR1 MGHRA and CDR2 YSYEKL. The CDR3 totals 17 residues. The CDR3 nucleotides read TGCGCCAGCAGCCAAGATCCCGGGACTAGCGGTACCGGGGAGCTGTTTTTT. This gives the protein CASSQDPGTSGTGELFF.

The sample holds one count of this clone. The chain is built from TRBV7-8 and TRBJ2-1, with 11 nucleotides matching TRBD1. Per the germline V gene, CDR1 is SGHVS and CDR2 is FQNEAQ. The V gene end was trimmed by 4 bases and the J gene end by 5 bases; junction bases not matched to a gene: 10. The CDR3 covers 17 residues. The CDR3 is CASSSSLDRGLDNEQFF. CDR3 nucleotides: TGTGCCAGCAGCTCCTCCTTGGACAGGGGGCTAGACAATGAGCAGTTCTTC.

The V gene is TRBV12-5, the J gene TRBJ2-7; TRBD2 aligns across 7 bases. This CDR3 is built from 13 residues. V lost 2 bases and J lost 7; bases outside the gene matches: 5. Per germline, CDR1 LGHNT and CDR2 FRNRAP. The CDR3 DNA reads as TGTGCTAGTGGTTTGTCCGAGGGAGGGGAGCAGTACTTC. It yields the protein CASGLSEGGEQYF.

The gene calls are TRBV6-5 and TRBJ2-3, with 10 bases lining up with TRBD2. Germline lookup yields CDR1 MNHEY and CDR2 SVGAGI. This CDR3 region has 15 residues. V was clipped by 5 bases and J by 5 bases; unmatched bases: 7. The CDR3, as DNA: TGTGCCAGCAGTAGACTAGCGGGTGAGGTAGATACGCAGTATTTT. Amino acids: CASSRLAGEVDTQYF.

The chain has TRBV11-2 and TRBJ1-3; D is possibly TRBD1 (5 bases). This CDR3 spans 15 amino acids. V lost 3 bases, J lost 0 bases, and 9 bases lay in between. Germline lookup yields CDR1 SGHAT and CDR2 FQNNGV. The CDR3 region is CASSLSTDSGNTIYF. Here the CDR3 DNA reads TGTGCCAGCAGCTTGTCGACAGACTCTGGAAACACCATATATTTT.

This clone showed up just a few times. This sequence joins TRBV18 and TRBJ2-7; D is uncertain. The CDR3 is 14 residues long. Germline loops: CDR1 KGHSH, CDR2 LQKENI. Trimming took off 4 bases at V and 0 bases at J, with 10 bases between the two ends. Here the CDR3 DNA reads TGTGCCAGCTCACTAGAGACGGTCTCCTACGAGCAGTACTTC. Amino acids: CASSLETVSYEQYF.

The rearrangement uses TRBV4-3 and TRBJ2-1; D possibly corresponds to TRBD2 (6 bases). With 1 base removed from V and 0 bases from J, the gap between germline ends came to 16 bases. The CDR3 loop spans 18 amino acids. Germline CDR1 and CDR2: LGHNA and YSLEER. DNA of the CDR3: TGCGCCAGCAGCCAAGGGAAGGGACTGGATAGCTCCTACAATGAGCAGTTCTTC. Translating it yields CASSQGKGLDSSYNEQFF.

The rearrangement links TRBV5-8 to TRBJ1-1; a possible D gene is TRBD1 (5 bases). CDR3 length: 15 residues. The V and J ends lost 2 bases and 4 bases respectively, with 15 bases between them. Germline values: CDR1 SGHTS, CDR2 YDEGEE. The CDR3 spells CASSFLGGLVTEAFF. The CDR3 bases are TGTGCCAGCAGCTTTCTGGGGGGATTAGTCACTGAAGCTTTCTTT.

The V gene is TRBV7-2, the J gene TRBJ2-3, with 9 bases fitting TRBD2. This CDR3 is built from 17 residues. Germline values: CDR1 SGHTA, CDR2 FQGNSA. The ends lost 5 bases at V and 0 bases at J; junction bases unmatched: 9. The CDR3 is CASSTGTSFSSTDTQYF. The CDR3 DNA reads as TGTGCCAGCAGCACCGGGACTAGCTTTTCTAGCACAGATACGCAGTATTTT. The entire variable domain, with the rest obtained from reference TRBV7-2 and TRBJ2-3, is as follows: GAGVSQSPSNKVTEKGKDVELRCDPISGHTALYWYRQSLGQGLEFLIYFQGNSAPDKSGLPSDRFSAERTGGSVSTLTIQRTQQEDSAVYLCASSTGTSFSSTDTQYFGPGTRLTVL.

The CDR3 is CASGKTEAFF. For the CDR3, the DNA is TGTGCCAGTGGAAAGACTGAAGCTTTCTTT. The chain combines TRBV27 with TRBJ1-1; no firm D call. V was pared by 9 bases and J by 5 bases, with 7 bases between. The CDR3 contains 10 residues. The germline gives CDR1 MNHEY, CDR2 SMNVEV (reference sequence).

J is TRBJ2-2 and V is TRBV19; D unclear. The CDR3 runs to 14 residues. The germline V gene encodes CDR1 LNHDA and CDR2 SQIVND (reference sequence). Trimming stripped 5 bases from V and 1 base from J, with 8 bases between. The CDR3 DNA is TGTGCCAGTAGTGCGAAAAGGAACACCGGGGAGCTGTTTTTT. Translating it yields CASSAKRNTGELFF.

This chain uses TRBV4-3 with TRBJ1-2; D uncertain. The CDR3 length is 14 residues. CDR1 is LGHNA, CDR2 YSLEER, per germline. V was shortened by 1 base and J by 6 bases, with 12 bases between the two germline ends. Here the CDR3 DNA reads TGCGCCAGCAGCCAAGTATTATCTGTTCATGGCTACACCTTC. Its translation: CASSQVLSVHGYTF.

J is TRBJ1-1 and V is TRBV28; D is unclear. CDR1 is MDHEN, CDR2 SYDVKM, per germline. The germline V and J ends were trimmed by 5 bases and 3 bases, with 13 bases remaining between them. The CDR3 consists of 14 residues. Here the CDR3 reads CASSLARLDTEAFF. In nucleotides, the CDR3 is TGTGCCAGCAGTCTCGCAAGGTTGGACACTGAAGCTTTCTTT.

V gene TRBV28 combines with J gene TRBJ2-1, with 12 bases that match TRBD1. This CDR3 is 16 amino acids long. Germline-derived CDR1 and CDR2 are MDHEN and SYDVKM. The trim removed 5 bases at V and 8 bases at J, leaving 10 bases unmatched. The CDR3 bases are TGTGCCAGCAGTCCGCCGGGACAGGGGGCTGGACATGAGCAGTTCTTC. This codes for CASSPPGQGAGHEQFF. The complete variable domain, with remaining parts taken from reference TRBV28 and TRBJ2-1, reads DVKVTQSSRYLVKRTGEKVFLECVQDMDHENMFWYRQDPGLGLRLIYFSYDVKMKEKGDIPEGYSVSREKKERFSLILESASTNQTSMYLCASSPPGQGAGHEQFFGPGTRLTVL.

The table lists this clone with a count of one. Relative to the germline gene, one junction end is altered; a read error may explain this. The rearrangement links TRBV2 to TRBJ1-2, with 7 positions matching TRBD1. In germline, CDR1 is SNHLY, CDR2 FYNNEI. This CDR3 has 13 residues. This chain's CDR3 is CASSGLGTVEDPF. In DNA form, the CDR3 reads TGTGCCAGCAGTGGATTGGGGACAGTGGAGGACCCCTTC.

CDR3 DNA sequence: TGCGCCAGCAGCTTGGACGGGACAGGGGCGGATGGCTACACCTTC. Translating gives CASSLDGTGADGYTF. This chain joins TRBV5-1 and TRBJ1-2; 10 bases agree with TRBD1. From germline, CDR1 is SGHRS and CDR2 YFSETQ. With V trimmed by 0 bases and J by 6 bases, 5 bases remained unmatched. The CDR3 is made up of 15 amino acids.

This clone was counted a few times. The chain combines TRBV13 with TRBJ1-5; 11 nucleotides match TRBD1. Looked up from germline, CDR1 is PRHDT and CDR2 is FYEKMQ (reference sequence). The CDR3 length is 15 residues. Germline trimming cut 5 bases from V and 5 bases from J; bases unmatched to any gene: 5. In DNA form, the CDR3 reads TGTGCCAGCAGCGTTCGGACAGGGGGCGATCAGCCCCAGCATTTT. Protein product: CASSVRTGGDQPQHF.

The chain is built from TRBV19 and TRBJ1-5, with no clear D. With 4 bases removed from V and 0 bases from J, the gap between germline ends came to 10 bases. Per germline, CDR1 LNHDA and CDR2 SQIVND (reference sequence). This CDR3 is 15 amino acids long. The DNA for the CDR3 is TGTGCCAGTAGTAGGGCCGACGATAGCAATCAGCCCCAGCATTTT. It translates to CASSRADDSNQPQHF.

The table lists this clone with a count of one. The V call is TRBV5-1, the J call TRBJ2-3; the match to TRBD2 covers 7 bases. The CDR3 is made up of 16 amino acids. Trimming cost V 0 bases and J 4 bases; bases outside gene matches: 8. Germline V gives CDR1 SGHRS, CDR2 YFSETQ. The CDR3 DNA is TGCGCCAGCAGCTTGGAGGGTAGCGGGTTCCCAGATACGCAGTATTTT. This sequence encodes CASSLEGSGFPDTQYF.

The chain links TRBV7-9 to TRBJ1-3; 7 positions agree with TRBD1. Germline assignment: CDR1 SEHNR and CDR2 FQNEAQ (reference sequence). This CDR3 is 13 amino acids long. The V gene end was trimmed by 5 bases and the J gene end by 7 bases; junction bases not matched to a gene: 5. In DNA, the CDR3 is TGTGCCAGCAGCCAACAGGGGACCAACACCATATATTTT. The encoded protein is CASSQQGTNTIYF.

The V gene is TRBV2, the J gene TRBJ1-1; D gene uncertain. The germline V gene encodes CDR1 SNHLY and CDR2 FYNNEI. The V end was cut by 5 bases, the J end by 0 bases, with 4 bases between. This CDR3 is built from 12 residues. Here the CDR3 DNA reads TGTGCCAGCAGTAGAATGAACACTGAAGCTTTCTTT. Protein product: CASSRMNTEAFF.

This chain joins TRBV11-3 and TRBJ2-1; D may match TRBD1 or TRBD2 (5 bases each). The ends were cut back, 1 base at V and 5 bases at J, with 9 bases in the middle. The germline gives CDR1 SGHNT, CDR2 YENEEA. The CDR3 totals 14 residues. The CDR3 spells CASSLVGTDNEQFF. The DNA for the CDR3 is TGTGCCAGCAGCTTAGTCGGGACGGACAATGAGCAGTTCTTC.

This clone was observed once. This chain links TRBV29-1 with TRBJ1-4; D is unclear. The CDR3 contains 13 residues. CDR1 and CDR2 (germline): SQVTM, ANQGSEA. V was shortened by 7 bases and J by 8 bases, with 17 bases between the two germline ends. DNA of the CDR3: TGCAGCGCCAGGCAAGGAGCGGTGGAAAAACTGTTTTTT. Protein product: CSARQGAVEKLFF.